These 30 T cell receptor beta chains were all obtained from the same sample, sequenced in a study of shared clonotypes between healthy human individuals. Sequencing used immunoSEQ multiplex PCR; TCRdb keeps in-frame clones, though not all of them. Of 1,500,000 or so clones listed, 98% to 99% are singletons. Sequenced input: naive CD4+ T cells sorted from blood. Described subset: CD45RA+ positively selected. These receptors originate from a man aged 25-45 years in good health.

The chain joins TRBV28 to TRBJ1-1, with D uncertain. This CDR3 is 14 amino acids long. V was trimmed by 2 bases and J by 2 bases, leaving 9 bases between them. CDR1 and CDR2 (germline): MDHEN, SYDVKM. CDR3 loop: CASSLPGRNTEAFF. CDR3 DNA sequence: TGTGCCAGCAGTTTACCCGGACGAAACACTGAAGCTTTCTTT. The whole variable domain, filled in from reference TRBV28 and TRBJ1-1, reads DVKVTQSSRYLVKRTGEKVFLECVQDMDHENMFWYRQDPGLGLRLIYFSYDVKMKEKGDIPEGYSVSREKKERFSLILESASTNQTSMYLCASSLPGRNTEAFFGQGTRLTVV.

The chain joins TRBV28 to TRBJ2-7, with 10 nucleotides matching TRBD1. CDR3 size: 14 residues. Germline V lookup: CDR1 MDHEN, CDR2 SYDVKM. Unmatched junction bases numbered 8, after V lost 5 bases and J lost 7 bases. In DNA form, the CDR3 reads TGTGCCAGCAGTATACGACAGGGGGCTGGGGAGCAGTACTTC. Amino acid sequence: CASSIRQGAGEQYF.

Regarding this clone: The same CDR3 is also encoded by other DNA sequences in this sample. The CDR3 DNA follows: TGTGCCAGCAGTTTAAGGGGCTCTGGCTACACCTTC. Amino acid sequence: CASSLRGSGYTF. The rearrangement joins TRBV28 to TRBJ1-2, with a weak D call TRBD1 (5 bases). The CDR3 extends over 12 amino acids. Germline lookup yields CDR1 MDHEN and CDR2 SYDVKM. Trimming took 2 bases from V and 7 from J, leaving 8 bases between them.

The CDR3 is CASSVRPHEQFF. CDR3 coding DNA: TGTGCCAGCAGCGTTAGGCCCCATGAGCAGTTCTTC. The chain is built from TRBV9 and TRBJ2-1; D gene ambiguous. The length of the CDR3 is 12 residues. Trimming cost V 2 bases and J 8 bases, with 8 bases left between them. Germline lookup yields CDR1 SGDLS and CDR2 YYNGEE. Full variable domain (rest looked up from reference TRBV9 and TRBJ2-1): DSGVTQTPKHLITATGQRVTLRCSPRSGDLSVYWYQQSLDQGLQFLIQYYNGEERAKGNILERFSAQQFPDLHSELNLSSLELGDSALYFCASSVRPHEQFFGPGTRLTVL.

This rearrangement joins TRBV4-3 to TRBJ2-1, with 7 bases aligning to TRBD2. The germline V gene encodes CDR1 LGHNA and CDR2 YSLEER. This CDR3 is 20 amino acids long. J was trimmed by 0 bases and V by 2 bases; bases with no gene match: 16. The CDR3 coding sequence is TGCGCCAGCAGCCAACTATTCCTCGGGGGAAGCGGGACCTCCTACAATGAGCAGTTCTTC. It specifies CASSQLFLGGSGTSYNEQFF.

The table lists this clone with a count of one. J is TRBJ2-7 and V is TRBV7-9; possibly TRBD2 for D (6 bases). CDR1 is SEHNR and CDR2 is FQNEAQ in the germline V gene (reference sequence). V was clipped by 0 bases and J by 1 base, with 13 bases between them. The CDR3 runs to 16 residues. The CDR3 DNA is TGTGCCAGCAGCTTAGCGGAGGGTGGCGTGTCCTACGAGCAGTACTTC. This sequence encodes CASSLAEGGVSYEQYF.

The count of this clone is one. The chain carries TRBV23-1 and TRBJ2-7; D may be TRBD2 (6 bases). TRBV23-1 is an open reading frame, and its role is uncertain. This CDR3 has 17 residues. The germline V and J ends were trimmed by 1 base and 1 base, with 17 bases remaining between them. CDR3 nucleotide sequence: TGCGCCAGCAGTCAATGTTCGGGGGAAAGGAGATCCTACGAGCAGTACTTC. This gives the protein CASSQCSGERRSYEQYF.

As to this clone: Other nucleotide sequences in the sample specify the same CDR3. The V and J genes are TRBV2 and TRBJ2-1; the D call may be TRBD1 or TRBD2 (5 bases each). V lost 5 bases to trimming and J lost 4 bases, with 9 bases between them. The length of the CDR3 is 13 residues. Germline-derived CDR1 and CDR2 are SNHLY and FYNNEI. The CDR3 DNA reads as TGTGCCAGCAGTTCCGGGGCGTACAATGAGCAGTTCTTC. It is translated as CASSSGAYNEQFF.

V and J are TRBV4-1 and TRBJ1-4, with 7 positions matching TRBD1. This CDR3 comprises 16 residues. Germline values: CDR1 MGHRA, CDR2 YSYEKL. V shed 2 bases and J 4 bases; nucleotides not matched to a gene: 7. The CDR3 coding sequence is TGCGCCAGCAGCCAAAAGCCGACAGGGAATAATGAAAAACTGTTTTTT. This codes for CASSQKPTGNNEKLFF.

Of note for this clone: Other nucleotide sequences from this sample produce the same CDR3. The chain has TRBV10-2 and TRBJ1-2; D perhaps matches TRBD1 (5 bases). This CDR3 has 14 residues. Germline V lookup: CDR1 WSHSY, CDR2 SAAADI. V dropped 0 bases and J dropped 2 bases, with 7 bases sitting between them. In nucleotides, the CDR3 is TGCGCCAGCAGTGAGTCGCGGGGGAACTATGGCTACACCTTC. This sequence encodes CASSESRGNYGYTF.

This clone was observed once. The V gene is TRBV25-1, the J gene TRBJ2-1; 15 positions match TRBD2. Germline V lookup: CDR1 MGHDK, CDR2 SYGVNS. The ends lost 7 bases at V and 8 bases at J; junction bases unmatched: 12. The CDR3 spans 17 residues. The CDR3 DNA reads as TGTGCCAGCACTAACCCCGGACTAGCGGGAGGGTCGCATGAGCAGTTCTTC. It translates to CASTNPGLAGGSHEQFF.

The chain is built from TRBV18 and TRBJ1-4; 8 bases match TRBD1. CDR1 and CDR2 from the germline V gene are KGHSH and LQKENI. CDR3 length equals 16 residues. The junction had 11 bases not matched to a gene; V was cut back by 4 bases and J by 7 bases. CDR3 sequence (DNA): TGTGCCAGCTCACTCACCGGGTCAGGGGGCGTTGAAAAACTGTTTTTT. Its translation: CASSLTGSGGVEKLFF.

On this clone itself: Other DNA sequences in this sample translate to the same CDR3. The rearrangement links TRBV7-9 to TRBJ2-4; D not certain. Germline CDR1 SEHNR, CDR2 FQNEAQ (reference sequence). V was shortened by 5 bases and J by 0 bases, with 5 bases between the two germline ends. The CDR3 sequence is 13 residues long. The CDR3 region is CASSLVAKNIQYF. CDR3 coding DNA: TGTGCCAGCAGCCTAGTAGCCAAAAACATTCAGTACTTC.

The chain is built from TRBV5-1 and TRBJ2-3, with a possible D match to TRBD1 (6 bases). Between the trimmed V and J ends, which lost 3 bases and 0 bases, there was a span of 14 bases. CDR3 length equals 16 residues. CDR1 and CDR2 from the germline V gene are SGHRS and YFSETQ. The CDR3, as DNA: TGCGCCAGCAGCTACAGGGAGAGCCAGAGCACAGATACGCAGTATTTT. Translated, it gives CASSYRESQSTDTQYF.

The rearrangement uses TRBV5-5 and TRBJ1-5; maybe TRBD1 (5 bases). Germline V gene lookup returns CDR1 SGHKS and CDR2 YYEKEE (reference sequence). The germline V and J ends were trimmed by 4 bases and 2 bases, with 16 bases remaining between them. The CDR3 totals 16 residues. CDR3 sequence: CASSPEWGGGNQPQHF. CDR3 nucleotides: TGTGCCAGCAGCCCTGAGTGGGGAGGGGGCAATCAGCCCCAGCATTTT.

This CDR3 is CASSSSGGANEQFF. In nucleotides, the CDR3 is TGTGCCAGCAGCTCAAGTGGAGGGGCCAATGAGCAGTTCTTC. The chain carries TRBV5-4 and TRBJ2-1; a possible D gene is TRBD2 (6 bases). The CDR3 extends over 14 amino acids. Looked up from germline, CDR1 is SGHNT and CDR2 is YYREEE (reference sequence). Trimming left V 3 bases short and J 6 bases short, with 13 bases between. Drawing the rest from reference TRBV5-4 and TRBJ2-1, the complete variable domain is ETGVTQSPTHLIKTRGQQVTLRCSSQSGHNTVSWYQQALGQGPQFIFQYYREEENGRGNFPPRFSGLQFPNYSSELNVNALELDDSALYLCASSSSGGANEQFFGPGTRLTVL.

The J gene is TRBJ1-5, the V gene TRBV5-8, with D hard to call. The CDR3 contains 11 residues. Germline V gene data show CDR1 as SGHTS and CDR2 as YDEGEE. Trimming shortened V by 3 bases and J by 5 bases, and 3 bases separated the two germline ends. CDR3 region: CASSWDQPQHF. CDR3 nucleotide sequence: TGTGCCAGCAGCTGGGATCAGCCCCAGCATTTT.

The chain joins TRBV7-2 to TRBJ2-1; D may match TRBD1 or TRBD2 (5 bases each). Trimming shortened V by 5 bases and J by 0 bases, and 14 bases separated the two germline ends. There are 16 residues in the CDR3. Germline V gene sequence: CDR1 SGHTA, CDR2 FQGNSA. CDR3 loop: CASSRGRLSSYNEQFF. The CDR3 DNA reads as TGTGCCAGCAGCAGGGGCCGACTATCCTCCTACAATGAGCAGTTCTTC.

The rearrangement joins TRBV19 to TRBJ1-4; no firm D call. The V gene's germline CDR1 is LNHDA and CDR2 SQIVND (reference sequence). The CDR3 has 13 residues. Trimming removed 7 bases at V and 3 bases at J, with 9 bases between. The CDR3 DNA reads TGTGCCAGTAACGGAGGGCCTAATGAAAAACTGTTTTTT. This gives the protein CASNGGPNEKLFF. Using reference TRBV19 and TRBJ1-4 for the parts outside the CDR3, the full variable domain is DGGITQSPKYLFRKEGQNVTLSCEQNLNHDAMYWYRQDPGQGLRLIYYSQIVNDFQKGDIAEGYSVSREKKESFPLTVTSAQKNPTAFYLCASNGGPNEKLFFGSGTQLSVL.

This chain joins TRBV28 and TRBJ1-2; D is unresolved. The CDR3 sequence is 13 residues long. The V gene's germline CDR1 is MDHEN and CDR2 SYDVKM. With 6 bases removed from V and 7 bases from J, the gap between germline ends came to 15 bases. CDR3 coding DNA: TGTGCCAGCAGAGAAGGGTTGATGGGTGGCTACACCTTC. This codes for CASREGLMGGYTF.

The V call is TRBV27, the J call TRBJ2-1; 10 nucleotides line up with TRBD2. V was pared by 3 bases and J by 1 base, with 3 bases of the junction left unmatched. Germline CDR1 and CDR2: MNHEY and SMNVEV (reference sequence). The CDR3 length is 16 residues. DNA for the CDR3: TGTGCCAGCAGTTTCAAAGCGGGAGGGTCCTACAATGAGCAGTTCTTC. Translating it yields CASSFKAGGSYNEQFF.

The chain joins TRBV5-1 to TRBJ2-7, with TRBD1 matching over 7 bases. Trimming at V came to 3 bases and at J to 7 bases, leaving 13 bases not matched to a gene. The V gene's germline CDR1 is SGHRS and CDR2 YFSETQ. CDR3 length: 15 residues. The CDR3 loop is CASSSNRGGTGEQYF. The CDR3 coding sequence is TGCGCCAGCAGCTCCAACAGGGGCGGTACCGGGGAGCAGTACTTC.

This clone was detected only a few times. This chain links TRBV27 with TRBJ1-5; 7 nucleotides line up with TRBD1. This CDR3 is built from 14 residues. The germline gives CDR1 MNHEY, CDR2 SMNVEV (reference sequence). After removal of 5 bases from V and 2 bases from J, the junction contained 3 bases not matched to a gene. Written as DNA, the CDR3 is TGTGCCAGCAGTGCTACAGGGGGCAATCAGCCCCAGCATTTT. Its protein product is CASSATGGNQPQHF.

The CDR3 region has the DNA TGTGCCAGCAGTTTATGGCCCAGCGGGACGGGTGAGCAGTTCTTC. Amino acid sequence: CASSLWPSGTGEQFF. The rearrangement uses TRBV28 and TRBJ2-1; TRBD2 aligns across 7 bases. In germline, CDR1 is MDHEN, CDR2 SYDVKM. CDR3 length equals 15 residues. The V gene end was trimmed by 0 bases and the J gene end by 9 bases; junction bases not matched to a gene: 8.

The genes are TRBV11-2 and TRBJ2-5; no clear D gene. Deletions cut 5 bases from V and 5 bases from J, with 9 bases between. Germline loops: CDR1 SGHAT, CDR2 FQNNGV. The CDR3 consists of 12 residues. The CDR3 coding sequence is TGTGCCAGCAGCCCCCGGGCGGAGACCCAGTACTTC. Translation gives CASSPRAETQYF.

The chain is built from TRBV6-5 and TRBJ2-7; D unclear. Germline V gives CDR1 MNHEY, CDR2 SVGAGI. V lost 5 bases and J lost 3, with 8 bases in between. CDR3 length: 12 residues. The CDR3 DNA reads TGTGCCAGCAGTATTAGACTCTACGAGCAGTACTTC. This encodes CASSIRLYEQYF.

The CDR3 spells CASSLGLAGPTGELFF. The DNA for the CDR3 is TGTGCCAGCAGCTTAGGACTAGCGGGACCCACCGGGGAGCTGTTTTTT. This chain links TRBV7-9 with TRBJ2-2; 11 bases map to TRBD2. The germline CDR1 and CDR2 sequences are SEHNR and FQNEAQ (reference sequence). Losses at the gene ends were 1 base for V and 4 bases for J; bases not matched to a gene: 2. The length of the CDR3 is 16 residues.

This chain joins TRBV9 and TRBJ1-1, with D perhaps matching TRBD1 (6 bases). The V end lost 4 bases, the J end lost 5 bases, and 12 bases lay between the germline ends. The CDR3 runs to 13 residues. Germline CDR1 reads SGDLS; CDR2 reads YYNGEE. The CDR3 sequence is CASSPGVGTEAFF. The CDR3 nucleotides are TGTGCCAGCAGCCCAGGGGTCGGGACTGAAGCTTTCTTT. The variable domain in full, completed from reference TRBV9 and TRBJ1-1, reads DSGVTQTPKHLITATGQRVTLRCSPRSGDLSVYWYQQSLDQGLQFLIQYYNGEERAKGNILERFSAQQFPDLHSELNLSSLELGDSALYFCASSPGVGTEAFFGQGTRLTVV.

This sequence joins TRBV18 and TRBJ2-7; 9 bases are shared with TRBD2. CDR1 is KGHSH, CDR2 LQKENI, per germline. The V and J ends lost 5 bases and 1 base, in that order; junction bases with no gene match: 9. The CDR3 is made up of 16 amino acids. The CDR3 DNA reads TGTGCCAGCTCAACTATTAGCGGGAGCTCGTCCTACGAGCAGTACTTC. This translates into CASSTISGSSSYEQYF.

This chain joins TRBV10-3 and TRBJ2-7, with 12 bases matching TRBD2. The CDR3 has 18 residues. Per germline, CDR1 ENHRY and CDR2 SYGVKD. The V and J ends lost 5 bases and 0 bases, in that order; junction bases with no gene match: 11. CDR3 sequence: CAISRTTSGSSSSYEQYF. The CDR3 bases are TGTGCCATCAGTCGCACGACTAGCGGGAGCAGTAGCTCCTACGAGCAGTACTTC.